This passage covers 22 T cell receptor beta chains from one sample sequenced in a study of T cell repertoires in cytomegalovirus infection. TCRdb redid the calling of the reads with MiXCR, one entry per CDR3 protein. The profile shows roughly 920,000 distinct CDR3 sequences, approximately 33% of them singletons. The antigens of these receptors remain unknown. This material consisted of cultured CD8+ T cells from PBMCs, taken from culture after CMV antigen stimulation. Every receptor here comes from a human donor in good health (CMV status not recorded). Some clones in this sample may be carry-over from other donors' samples.

CDR3 sequence (DNA): TGTGCCAGCAGTGAGGGTTTCATCTACGAGCAGTACTTC. Translating gives CASSEGFIYEQYF. The chain links TRBV2 to TRBJ2-7; D is unresolved. The CDR3 extends over 13 amino acids. Germline assignment: CDR1 SNHLY and CDR2 FYNNEI. The ends were cut back, 3 bases at V and 3 bases at J, with 9 bases in the middle.

V usage is TRBV19 and J usage is TRBJ1-5; 7 nucleotides match TRBD1. CDR1 LNHDA and CDR2 SQIVND come from the germline V gene (reference sequence). The ends lost 7 bases at V and 5 bases at J; junction bases unmatched: 14. This CDR3 is built from 16 residues. CDR3 DNA: TGTGCCAGTAAAACCTTCGGGCAGGGGGAGGATCAGCCCCAGCATTTT. This gives the protein CASKTFGQGEDQPQHF.

V is TRBV19 and J is TRBJ1-3, with a possible D match to TRBD1 (5 bases). This CDR3 has 14 amino acids. V lost 3 bases and J 10 bases, leaving 16 bases between the germline ends. Per germline, CDR1 LNHDA and CDR2 SQIVND (reference sequence). The CDR3 coding sequence is TGTGCCAGTAGTATCGACAGCGTGGAAACAACCATATATTTT. Its protein is CASSIDSVETTIYF.

The chain combines TRBV4-1 with TRBJ2-3; 7 nucleotides align to TRBD2. Losses at the gene ends were 0 bases for V and 2 bases for J; bases not matched to a gene: 8. The CDR3 is made up of 17 amino acids. CDR1 and CDR2 from the germline V gene are MGHRA and YSYEKL. The CDR3 DNA sequence: TGCGCCAGCAGCCAAGAACCACGACTAGCATACACAGATACGCAGTATTTT. It specifies CASSQEPRLAYTDTQYF.

The V and J genes are TRBV5-1 and TRBJ2-3; 11 bases are shared with TRBD2. This CDR3 spans 17 amino acids. Germline assignment: CDR1 SGHRS and CDR2 YFSETQ. J lost 1 base, V lost 3 bases, and 7 bases had no gene match. The CDR3: CASSYLAGGARTDTQYF. The CDR3 DNA sequence: TGCGCCAGCAGCTACCTAGCGGGGGGAGCCCGCACAGATACGCAGTATTTT. The complete variable domain, with remaining parts taken from reference TRBV5-1 and TRBJ2-3, reads KAGVTQTPRYLIKTRGQQVTLSCSPISGHRSVSWYQQTPGQGLQFLFEYFSETQRNKGNFPGRFSGRQFSNSRSEMNVSTLELGDSALYLCASSYLAGGARTDTQYFGPGTRLTVL.

The chain employs TRBV7-4 and TRBJ1-2; D remains ambiguous. The CDR3 has 15 amino acids. Trimming pared 5 bases from V and 3 bases from J, leaving 16 bases between. The germline V gene has CDR1 SGHVT and CDR2 SQSDAQ. The CDR3 reads CASSDGRAGYYGYTF. The CDR3 DNA is TGTGCCAGCAGCGATGGGAGGGCGGGGTACTATGGCTACACCTTC.

This clonotype was counted only a few times. J is TRBJ2-1 and V is TRBV6-1, with 8 bases aligning to TRBD2. The CDR3 has 15 residues. Germline V gene lookup returns CDR1 MNHNS and CDR2 SASEGT. The ends lost 2 bases at V and 7 bases at J; junction bases unmatched: 7. The CDR3 region has the DNA TGTGCCAGCAGTGAAACGCTAGCGGGTTTAAATGAGCAGTTCTTC. Its protein product is CASSETLAGLNEQFF.

There are many counts of this clonotype. V and J are TRBV12-5 and TRBJ2-2; D remains ambiguous. V lost 0 bases and J lost 5, with 4 bases in between. CDR1 is LGHNT, CDR2 FRNRAP, per germline. The CDR3 spans 13 residues. CDR3 DNA sequence: TGTGCTAGTGGTTTGGTGAATACCGGGGAGCTGTTTTTT. Translation gives CASGLVNTGELFF. Full variable domain (rest looked up from reference TRBV12-5 and TRBJ2-2): DARVTQTPRHKVTEMGQEVTMRCQPILGHNTVFWYRQTMMQGLELLAYFRNRAPLDDSGMPKDRFSAEMPDATLATLKIQPSEPRDSAVYFCASGLVNTGELFFGEGSRLTVL.

The CDR3 DNA is TGTGCCAGCAGTTATATGGGTATGGACGAGCAGTTCTTC. As protein: CASSYMGMDEQFF. The gene calls are TRBV6-2 or TRBV6-3 and TRBJ2-1; no reliable D call. The CDR3 is made up of 13 amino acids. The ends were cut back, 3 bases at V and 10 bases at J, with 13 bases in the middle. Per the germline V gene, CDR1 is MNHEY and CDR2 is SVGEGT.

This clonotype appeared many times. The CDR3 sequence: CASSSQYEQYF. The DNA for the CDR3 is TGTGCCAGCAGCTCACAGTACGAGCAGTACTTC. The V call is TRBV7-9, the J call TRBJ2-7, with D uncertain. CDR1 and CDR2 (germline): SEHNR, FQNEAQ (reference sequence). This CDR3 has 11 residues. Trimming cost V 4 bases and J 4 bases, with 5 bases left between them.

The genes are TRBV4-1 and TRBJ2-1, with 7 bases aligning to TRBD1. Germline CDR1 MGHRA, CDR2 YSYEKL. Trimming cost V 2 bases and J 7 bases; bases outside gene matches: 8. The CDR3 is made up of 15 amino acids. The CDR3: CASSQSRGPGNEQFF. As DNA, the CDR3 is TGCGCCAGCAGCCAAAGTAGGGGGCCTGGGAATGAGCAGTTCTTC.

This clonotype turned up a few times. The chain uses TRBV6-2 or TRBV6-3 and TRBJ2-3, with TRBD1 matching 7 bases. The CDR3 runs to 15 residues. V dropped 6 bases and J dropped 4; count of bases not matched to a gene: 10. The germline gives CDR1 MNHEY, CDR2 SVGEGT. The CDR3 DNA reads as TGTGCCAGCAGCCGCGACAGGGCTGGCCCAGATACGCAGTATTTT. Translation: CASSRDRAGPDTQYF.

This clonotype has only a few counts. The chain recombines TRBV4-2 with TRBJ1-2; TRBD1 matches at 7 bases. With 5 bases clipped from V and 8 bases from J, the junction kept 14 bases outside the gene matches. This CDR3 spans 15 amino acids. In germline, CDR1 is LGHNA, CDR2 YNFKEQ. The CDR3 loop reads CASSFARDRDSGYTF. The CDR3 nucleotides read TGTGCCAGCAGCTTCGCTCGGGACAGAGACTCGGGCTACACCTTC.

The chain employs TRBV20-1 and TRBJ2-7; D tentatively fits TRBD1 or TRBD2 (5 bases each). Between the trimmed V and J ends, which lost 0 bases and 3 bases, there was a span of 15 bases. Per the germline V gene, CDR1 is DFQATT and CDR2 is SNEGSKA (reference sequence). There are 15 residues in the CDR3. The CDR3: CSARDLTGTIYEQYV. CDR3 coding DNA: TGCAGTGCTAGAGATTTGACGGGGACCATCTACGAGCAGTACGTC.

The gene calls are TRBV4-1 and TRBJ2-7; either TRBD1 or TRBD2 may fit D (5 bases each). The CDR3 sequence is 15 residues long. Germline CDR1 MGHRA, CDR2 YSYEKL. V was pared by 1 base and J by 7 bases, with 17 bases between. CDR3 DNA: TGCGCCAGCAGCCAAGCCCCGGACACGTGGAGGGAGCAGTACGTC. This encodes CASSQAPDTWREQYV.

V and J are TRBV6-2 or TRBV6-3 and TRBJ1-1; the D is unclear. Germline values: CDR1 MNHEY, CDR2 SVGEGT. The CDR3 runs 15 residues. Trimming cost V 4 bases and J 0 bases, with 12 bases left between them. The CDR3 bases are TGTGCCAGCAGTTTAACCAGCGCAATGAACACTGAAGCTTTCTTT. Its protein is CASSLTSAMNTEAFF.

This clonotype was recorded a few times. V is TRBV19 and J is TRBJ2-2; D not certain. Trimming removed 7 bases from V and 11 bases from J, with 11 bases in between. Germline-derived CDR1 and CDR2 are LNHDA and SQIVND (reference sequence). The CDR3 is 11 residues long. CDR3 region: CASTFGLELFF. CDR3 nucleotide sequence: TGTGCCAGTACATTCGGATTAGAGCTGTTTTTT.

This clonotype was observed a few times. The V call is TRBV29-1, the J call TRBJ2-2, with a possible D match to TRBD2 (6 bases). V lost 3 bases and J lost 4, with 6 bases in between. This CDR3 region has 12 residues. Looked up from germline, CDR1 is SQVTM and CDR2 is ANQGSEA. The CDR3 DNA reads as TGCAGCGTTGACGGGGGCACCGGGGAGCTGTTTTTT. Translation gives CSVDGGTGELFF.

J is TRBJ2-1 and V is TRBV11-2, with D uncertain. The CDR3 covers 15 residues. V dropped 5 bases and J dropped 2 bases, with 13 bases sitting between them. From germline, CDR1 is SGHAT and CDR2 FQNNGV. Written as DNA, the CDR3 is TGTGCCAGCAGCCTAGGGTCAGCAGCCTACAATGAGCAGTTCTTC. Protein product: CASSLGSAAYNEQFF. The complete variable domain, with remaining parts taken from reference TRBV11-2 and TRBJ2-1, reads EAGVAQSPRYKIIEKRQSVAFWCNPISGHATLYWYQQILGQGPKLLIQFQNNGVVDDSQLPKDRFSAERLKGVDSTLKIQPAKLEDSAVYLCASSLGSAAYNEQFFGPGTRLTVL.

For this clonotype: A much larger clone differs by one base, so this may be a read error. The chain employs TRBV7-6 and TRBJ2-5; 8 nucleotides align to TRBD1. This CDR3 spans 15 amino acids. Germline assignment: CDR1 SGHVS and CDR2 FNYEAQ. The CDR3 is CVSSLLPGQAETQYF. As DNA, the CDR3 is TGTGTCAGCAGCTTACTCCCGGGACAGGCGGAGACCCAGTACTTC.

Concerning this clonotype: This may stem from a read error, because a much larger clone lies one nucleotide away. V is TRBV7-3 and J is TRBJ1-5; the D gene is possibly TRBD1 (5 bases). V was trimmed by 7 bases and J by 4 bases, leaving 11 bases between them. The CDR3 has 13 residues. Germline V gene sequence: CDR1 SGHTA, CDR2 FQGTGA. The CDR3 region is CASNPGRNQPQHF. The CDR3 coding sequence is TGTGCCAGCAACCCGGGACGGAATCAGCCCCAGCATTTT.

V usage is TRBV18 and J usage is TRBJ1-1, with D possibly being TRBD1 (6 bases). This CDR3 contains 17 residues. Per germline, CDR1 KGHSH and CDR2 LQKENI. Trimming took 3 bases from V and 1 from J, leaving 18 bases between them. The CDR3 sequence is CASSPGEPGHKNTEAFF. The CDR3 region has the DNA TGTGCCAGCTCACCGGGGGAGCCGGGACACAAGAACACTGAAGCTTTCTTT. The whole variable domain, remainder taken from reference TRBV18 and TRBJ1-1, is NAGVMQNPRHLVRRRGQEARLRCSPMKGHSHVYWYRQLPEEGLKFMVYLQKENIIDESGMPKERFSAEFPKEGPSILRIQQVVRGDSAAYFCASSPGEPGHKNTEAFFGQGTRLTVV.